The table lists the clone carrying this T cell receptor (beta chain) with a count of one. As yet, its antigen is unknown. These data belong to a study of shared clonotypes between healthy human individuals. Regarding the study as a whole: Non-shared clonotypes were found to have lower generation probabilities than the clonotypes that were shared by all four of the sorted-subset donors.

Trimming pared 5 bases from V and 5 bases from J, leaving 9 bases between. The CDR3 extends over 12 amino acids. CDR1 and CDR2 (germline): MDHEN, SYDVKM. Only in-frame clones appear in the TCRdb table, and some are missing; sequencing was by immunoSEQ multiplex PCR. The data show about 1.4 million clones, roughly 95% seen once. The V call is TRBV28, the J call TRBJ1-1; tentative D call: TRBD1 (5 bases). Sequencing was carried out using naive CD4+ T cells sorted from blood. Subset specified: CD45RA+ positively selected. The sequence was collected from a man aged 25 to 40 in good health. CDR3 nucleotides: TGTGCCAGCAGTGCGGGGGAGACTGAAGCTTTCTTT. Amino acid sequence: CASSAGETEAFF.